Below are 8 T cell receptor beta chains sequenced from a single sample in a study of vaccination and CD4 T cells after COVID-19. Cultured CD4+ T cell DNA underwent sequencing with the Oncomine TCR Beta short-read assay. TCRdb fed the PCR reads into MiXCR, producing one record per CDR3 protein. This table holds under 20,000 distinct CDR3 sequences, 43% found once. No antigen has been identified for these receptors. Treatment indicated: approximately 9-day PBMC culture with coronavirus spike peptide pools or control peptides (ViraFEST assay). The sample consisted of CD4+ T cells from blood, cultured in vitro, taken before SARS-CoV-2 vaccination. Source of these receptors: a human donor who had recovered from COVID-19.

The J gene is TRBJ1-6, the V gene TRBV19; no firm D call. Germline lookup yields CDR1 LNHDA and CDR2 SQIVND (reference sequence). The CDR3 has 12 residues. Trimming cost V 3 bases and J 7 bases, with 4 bases left between them. Here the CDR3 DNA reads TGTGCCAGTAGTATTCCCAATTCACCCCTCCACTTT. As protein: CASSIPNSPLHF.

This clonotype appeared a single time. The chain is built from TRBV19 and TRBJ2-3; a weak D match, TRBD2 (5 bases). V shed 3 bases and J shed 4 bases, with 14 bases lying between them. The CDR3 spans 15 residues. CDR1 is LNHDA and CDR2 is SQIVND in the germline V gene (reference sequence). CDR3 amino acids: CASSMFGKGADTQYF. The CDR3 DNA is TGTGCCAGTAGTATGTTCGGGAAGGGCGCAGATACGCAGTATTTT.

The chain combines TRBV5-1 with TRBJ1-6, with D perhaps TRBD1 (6 bases). The V end was cut by 3 bases, the J end by 8 bases, with 12 bases between. Germline CDR1 reads SGHRS; CDR2 reads YFSETQ. The CDR3 extends over 14 amino acids. The DNA for the CDR3 is TGCGCCAGCAGCTCGACAGGAGGGGATTCACCCCTCCACTTT. It encodes CASSSTGGDSPLHF.

There are a few counts of this clonotype. This rearrangement joins TRBV20-1 to TRBJ1-1; D is unclear. V lost 2 bases and J 1 base, leaving 5 bases between the germline ends. This CDR3 region has 12 residues. Germline V gene data show CDR1 as DFQATT and CDR2 as SNEGSKA (reference sequence). The CDR3 nucleotides read TGCAGTGCTAGAAAGGGGAACACTGAAGCTTTCTTT. Residues: CSARKGNTEAFF.

The chain joins TRBV20-1 to TRBJ1-5, with 11 positions matching TRBD1. CDR1 and CDR2 from the germline V gene are DFQATT and SNEGSKA (reference sequence). The CDR3 is made up of 11 amino acids. The CDR3 DNA reads as TGCAGGACGGGACAGGGGGGAGCCCAGCATTTT. Translating gives CRTGQGGAQHF.

The chain joins TRBV7-9 to TRBJ2-3; 7 nucleotides match TRBD2. Germline-derived CDR1 and CDR2 are SEHNR and FQNEAQ (reference sequence). CDR3 size: 13 residues. V lost 4 bases and J lost 6; bases outside the gene matches: 4. CDR3 region: CASSSSLADTQYF. The DNA for the CDR3 is TGTGCCAGCAGCTCATCACTAGCGGATACGCAGTATTTT.

A few counts support this clonotype. The V gene is TRBV15, the J gene TRBJ2-2; no firm D call. Trimming shortened V by 3 bases and J by 6 bases, and 8 bases separated the two germline ends. Germline CDR1 and CDR2: LNHNV and YYDKDF (reference sequence). The CDR3 sequence is 13 residues long. CDR3: CATSREFAGELFF. CDR3 coding DNA: TGTGCCACCAGCAGGGAATTCGCCGGGGAGCTGTTTTTT.

The V and J genes are TRBV19 and TRBJ1-2; D ambiguous. The CDR3 covers 13 residues. V dropped 1 base and J dropped 10 bases, with 13 bases sitting between them. CDR1 LNHDA and CDR2 SQIVND come from the germline V gene (reference sequence). The CDR3 spells CASSIVRPPLYTF. The CDR3 region has the DNA TGTGCCAGTAGTATAGTGAGACCGCCGCTCTACACCTTC.